The TCR beta chain under discussion was sequenced for a study of cytomegalovirus exposure and HLA in healthy donors. A word on this clone: Its target is unknown.

Overall study results and limits: A later analysis found that most CMV-associated TCR beta chains appeared HLA-restricted. A later analysis linked a missense DCLRE1C variant to TCR beta V- and J-gene trimming. Productive status was seen about 90% or about 30% of the time for most TCR beta V segments in an earlier analysis.

CDR3 length: 13 residues. PCR amplification relied on 60 Vbeta primers (plus 13 Jbeta primers). The table came from immunoSEQ multiplex PCR; TCRdb's copy has only in-frame clones and leaves some out. Among roughly 150,000 clones listed, about 80% were seen once. Sequenced: PBMCs. This TCR derives from a middle-aged man in good health and CMV-seropositive. This chain links TRBV21-1 with TRBJ1-2. TRBV21-1 is classified as a pseudogene. CDR3 nucleotide sequence: TGTGCCAGCAGCCCGTCCTCTTTCTATGGCTACACCTTC. Amino acid sequence: CASSPSSFYGYTF.